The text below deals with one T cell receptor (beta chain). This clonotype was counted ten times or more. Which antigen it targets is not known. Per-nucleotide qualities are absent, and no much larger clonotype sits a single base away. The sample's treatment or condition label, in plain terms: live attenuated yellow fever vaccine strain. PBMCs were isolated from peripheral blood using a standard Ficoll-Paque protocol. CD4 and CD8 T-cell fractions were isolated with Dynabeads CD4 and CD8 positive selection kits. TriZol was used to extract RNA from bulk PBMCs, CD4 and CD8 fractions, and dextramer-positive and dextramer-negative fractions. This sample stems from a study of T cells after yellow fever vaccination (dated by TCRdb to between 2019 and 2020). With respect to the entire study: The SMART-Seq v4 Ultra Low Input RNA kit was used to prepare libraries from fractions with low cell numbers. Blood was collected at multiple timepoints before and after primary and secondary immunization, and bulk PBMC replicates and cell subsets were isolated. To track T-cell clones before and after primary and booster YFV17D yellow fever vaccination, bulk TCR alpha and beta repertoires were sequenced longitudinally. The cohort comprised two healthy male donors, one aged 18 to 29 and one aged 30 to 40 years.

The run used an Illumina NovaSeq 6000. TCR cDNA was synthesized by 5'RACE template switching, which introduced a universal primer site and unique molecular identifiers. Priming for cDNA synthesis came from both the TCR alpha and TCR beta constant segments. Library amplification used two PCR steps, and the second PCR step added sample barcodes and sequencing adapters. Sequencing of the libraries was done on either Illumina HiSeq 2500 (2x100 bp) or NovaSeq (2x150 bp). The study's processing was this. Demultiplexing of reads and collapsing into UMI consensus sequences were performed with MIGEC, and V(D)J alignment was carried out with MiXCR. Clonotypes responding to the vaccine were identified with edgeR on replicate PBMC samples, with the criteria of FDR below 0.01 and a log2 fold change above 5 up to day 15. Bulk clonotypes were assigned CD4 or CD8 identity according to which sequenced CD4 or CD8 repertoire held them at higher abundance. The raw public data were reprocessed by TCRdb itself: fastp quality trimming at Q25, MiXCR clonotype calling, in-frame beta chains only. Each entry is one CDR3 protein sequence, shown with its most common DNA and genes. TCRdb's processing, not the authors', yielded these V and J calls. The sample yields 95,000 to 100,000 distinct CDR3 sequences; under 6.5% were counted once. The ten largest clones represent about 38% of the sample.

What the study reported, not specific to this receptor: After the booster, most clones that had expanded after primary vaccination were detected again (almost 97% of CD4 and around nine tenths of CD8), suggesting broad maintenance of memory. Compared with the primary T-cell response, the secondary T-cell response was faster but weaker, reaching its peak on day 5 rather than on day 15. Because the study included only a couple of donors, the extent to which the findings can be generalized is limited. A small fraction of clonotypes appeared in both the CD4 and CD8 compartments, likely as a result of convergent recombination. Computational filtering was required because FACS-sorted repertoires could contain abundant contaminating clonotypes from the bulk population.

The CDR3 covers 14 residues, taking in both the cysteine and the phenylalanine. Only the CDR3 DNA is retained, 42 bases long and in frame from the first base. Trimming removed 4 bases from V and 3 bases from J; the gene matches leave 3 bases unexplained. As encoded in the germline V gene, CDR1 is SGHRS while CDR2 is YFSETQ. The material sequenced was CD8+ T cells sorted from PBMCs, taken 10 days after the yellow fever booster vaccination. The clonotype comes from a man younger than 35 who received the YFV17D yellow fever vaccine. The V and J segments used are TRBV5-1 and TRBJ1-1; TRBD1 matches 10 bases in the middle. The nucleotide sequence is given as TGCGCCAGCAGCATTGGGACAGGGGACACTGAAGCTTTCTTT. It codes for CASSIGTGDTEAFF.